These 20 T cell receptor beta chains share one sample of origin, sequenced in a study of blood T cell repertoires in COVID-19. This table comes from immunoSEQ multiplex PCR, and its TCRdb copy is limited to in-frame clones, with some not included. The sample contains 50,000 to 75,000 clones, nearly 95% of which appear only once. The sample taken for sequencing was peripheral blood. These receptors all stem from a man aged 45 to 65 with active COVID-19.

This chain links TRBV28 with TRBJ1-3; D not resolved. Germline V gives CDR1 MDHEN, CDR2 SYDVKM. V lost 6 bases, J lost 2 bases, and 8 bases lay in between. The CDR3 runs to 13 residues. The CDR3 region has the DNA TGTGCCAGCAGGTTGCAGGCTGGAAACACCATATATTTT. It is translated as CASRLQAGNTIYF. The variable domain in full, with the rest retrieved from reference TRBV28 and TRBJ1-3, is DVKVTQSSRYLVKRTGEKVFLECVQDMDHENMFWYRQDPGLGLRLIYFSYDVKMKEKGDIPEGYSVSREKKERFSLILESASTNQTSMYLCASRLQAGNTIYFGEGSWLTVV.

V gene TRBV5-4 combines with J gene TRBJ1-3; D is unresolved. Germline V gene data show CDR1 as SGHNT and CDR2 as YYREEE (reference sequence). The CDR3 is 13 amino acids. Between the trimmed V and J ends, which lost 2 bases and 0 bases, there was a span of 3 bases. The CDR3 here is CASSFGSGNTIYF. The CDR3 DNA sequence: TGTGCCAGCAGCTTCGGCTCTGGAAACACCATATATTTT.

The gene calls are TRBV7-9 and TRBJ2-7, with 11 bases that match TRBD2. Per germline, CDR1 SEHNR and CDR2 FQNEAQ (reference sequence). Trimming cost V 5 bases and J 3 bases; bases outside gene matches: 15. This CDR3 is built from 18 residues. For the CDR3, the DNA is TGTGCCAGCAGCGTCGGCGGGGGGCGCCTAGCGGGAGGCTACGAGCAGTACTTC. It codes for CASSVGGGRLAGGYEQYF.

The gene calls are TRBV6-5 and TRBJ2-7; 9 bases are a match to TRBD2. The V gene's germline CDR1 is MNHEY and CDR2 SVGAGI. V lost 6 bases to trimming and J lost 3 bases; unmatched junction nucleotides: 3. The CDR3 consists of 13 residues. CDR3 loop: CASRRTSDYEQYF. The CDR3 nucleotides read TGTGCCAGCAGGCGGACTAGCGACTACGAGCAGTACTTC.

The V call is TRBV27, the J call TRBJ2-1; no clear D. The CDR3 has 13 residues. Germline CDR1 reads MNHEY; CDR2 reads SMNVEV (reference sequence). Trimming cost V 7 bases and J 11 bases, with 18 bases left between them. The CDR3 protein is CASIAPGFPKQFF. Here the CDR3 DNA reads TGTGCCAGCATCGCCCCCGGTTTCCCTAAGCAGTTCTTC.

The chain is built from TRBV27 and TRBJ1-6; D may be TRBD1 (5 bases). The CDR3 covers 12 residues. V was trimmed by 8 bases and J by 7 bases, leaving 9 bases between them. CDR1 is MNHEY and CDR2 is SMNVEV in the germline V gene (reference sequence). CDR3 DNA: TGTGCCAGCCTGACAGCGAATTCACCCCTCCACTTT. Its translation: CASLTANSPLHF.

The rearrangement links TRBV28 to TRBJ2-7, with 10 bases lining up with TRBD2. Trimming removed 5 bases from V and 3 bases from J; junction bases left unmatched: 7. There are 15 residues in the CDR3. Germline values: CDR1 MDHEN, CDR2 SYDVKM. The CDR3 protein is CASSQILAGLYEQYF. In DNA form, the CDR3 reads TGTGCCAGCAGTCAAATACTAGCGGGGCTCTACGAGCAGTACTTC.

This chain uses TRBV7-6 with TRBJ2-7; a possible D gene is TRBD2 (6 bases). The V end was cut by 4 bases, the J end by 0 bases, with 13 bases between. The CDR3 is 15 residues long. Per germline, CDR1 SGHVS and CDR2 FNYEAQ. As DNA, the CDR3 is TGTGCCAGCAGCTCTGAAGGAGGGAGCTCCTACGAGCAGTACTTC. It is translated as CASSSEGGSSYEQYF.

The gene calls are TRBV27 and TRBJ2-5, with D possibly matching TRBD1 (5 bases). Trimming removed 3 bases from V and 1 base from J, with 12 bases in between. The CDR3 has 15 residues. Germline CDR1 MNHEY, CDR2 SMNVEV (reference sequence). CDR3 sequence: CASSFIGQGQETQYF. In DNA form, the CDR3 reads TGTGCCAGCAGTTTTATCGGCCAGGGCCAAGAGACCCAGTACTTC.

The chain couples TRBV11-3 to TRBJ2-6; 9 bases are shared with TRBD1. Germline V gene lookup returns CDR1 SGHNT and CDR2 YENEEA. J gave up 0 bases and V 5 bases, and 8 bases lay outside the gene matches. This CDR3 region has 18 residues. The CDR3 region is CASSHRGPSLSGANVLTF. In nucleotides, the CDR3 is TGTGCCAGCAGCCACAGGGGGCCCTCTCTCTCTGGGGCCAACGTCCTGACTTTC.

The J gene is TRBJ1-4, the V gene TRBV18; the D gene is possibly TRBD1 (5 bases). Germline V gives CDR1 KGHSH, CDR2 LQKENI. Trimming took off 3 bases at V and 7 bases at J, with 12 bases between the two ends. CDR3 length: 14 amino acids. The CDR3 protein is CASSPGLGPEKLFF. Here the CDR3 DNA reads TGTGCCAGCTCACCGGGACTGGGGCCTGAAAAACTGTTTTTT.

V is TRBV21-1 and J is TRBJ2-7; the DNA was not compared with TRBD1, the D call given in the table. TRBV21-1 is a documented pseudogene. This CDR3 region has 16 residues. The CDR3 spells CASSKVLLGGTYEQYF. CDR3 in DNA: TGTGCCAGCAGCAAAGTGCTGTTAGGGGGCACCTACGAGCAGTACTTC.

V is TRBV6-5 and J is TRBJ1-1, with a tentative D call TRBD1 (5 bases). Per germline, CDR1 MNHEY and CDR2 SVGAGI. The CDR3 consists of 14 residues. V lost 2 bases and J 5 bases, leaving 12 bases between the germline ends. The DNA for the CDR3 is TGTGCCAGCAGTTACCCCGGGGGGGGTACTGAAGCTTTCTTT. Protein product: CASSYPGGGTEAFF.

The gene calls are TRBV13 and TRBJ1-2; maybe TRBD1 (6 bases). Trimming removed 5 bases from V and 0 bases from J, with 25 bases in between. The CDR3 extends over 19 amino acids. CDR1 and CDR2 from the germline V gene are PRHDT and FYEKMQ (reference sequence). The CDR3 loop reads CASSVYAGTWNLSNYGYTF. In DNA form, the CDR3 reads TGTGCCAGCAGCGTCTACGCCGGGACATGGAATCTGTCTAACTATGGCTACACCTTC.

The CDR3 coding sequence is TGTGCCAGCAGTTACGTGCGGACAGGAGGTCACTATGGCTACACCTTC. It yields the protein CASSYVRTGGHYGYTF. V and J are TRBV6-5 and TRBJ1-2; 7 bases agree with TRBD1. CDR3 length equals 16 residues. In germline, CDR1 is MNHEY, CDR2 SVGAGI. With V trimmed by 2 bases and J by 3 bases, 9 bases remained unmatched.

The chain links TRBV28 to TRBJ1-5; a weak D match, TRBD1 (6 bases). Germline V gene lookup returns CDR1 MDHEN and CDR2 SYDVKM. Trimming took off 6 bases at V and 7 bases at J, with 16 bases between the two ends. The CDR3 covers 14 residues. Here the CDR3 DNA reads TGTGCCAGCAGACGCGGGAGGGGGTCACAGCCCCAGCATTTT. Residues: CASRRGRGSQPQHF. The full variable domain, rest sourced from reference TRBV28 and TRBJ1-5, is DVKVTQSSRYLVKRTGEKVFLECVQDMDHENMFWYRQDPGLGLRLIYFSYDVKMKEKGDIPEGYSVSREKKERFSLILESASTNQTSMYLCASRRGRGSQPQHFGDGTRLSIL.

V usage is TRBV30 and J usage is TRBJ1-1; possibly TRBD1 for D (6 bases). V shed 0 bases and J shed 1 base, with 15 bases lying between them. From germline, CDR1 is GTSNPN and CDR2 SVGIG (reference sequence). There are 16 residues in the CDR3. CDR3 region: CAWSVSRQVENTEAFF. The CDR3 bases are TGTGCCTGGAGTGTCTCCCGACAGGTTGAGAACACTGAAGCTTTCTTT. The full variable domain, with the rest looked up from reference TRBV30 and TRBJ1-1, is SQTIHQWPATLVQPVGSPLSLECTVEGTSNPNLYWYRQAAGRGLQLLFYSVGIGQISSEVPQNLSASRPQDRQFILSSKKLLLSDSGFYLCAWSVSRQVENTEAFFGQGTRLTVV.

V gene TRBV5-6 combines with J gene TRBJ2-1; weak D call: TRBD2 (5 bases). The germline V gene has CDR1 SGHDT and CDR2 YYEEEE. The CDR3 has 14 amino acids. V was shortened by 4 bases and J by 8 bases, with 16 bases between the two germline ends. Here the CDR3 DNA reads TGTGCCAGCAGCCGACGCACTTTCGGGGATGAGCAGTTCTTC. Amino acids: CASSRRTFGDEQFF.

The table lists this clone with a few counts. This rearrangement joins TRBV5-5 to TRBJ2-6; 8 nucleotides agree with TRBD1. The CDR3 has 19 amino acids. V lost 3 bases and J lost 4; bases outside the gene matches: 15. Germline V lookup: CDR1 SGHKS, CDR2 YYEKEE (reference sequence). CDR3 loop: CASSSDRGPTRPGANVLTF. The CDR3 bases are TGTGCCAGCAGCTCTGACAGGGGCCCGACCCGACCGGGGGCCAACGTCCTGACTTTC. Full variable domain (remainder filled in from reference TRBV5-5 and TRBJ2-6): DAGVTQSPTHLIKTRGQQVTLRCSPISGHKSVSWYQQVLGQGPQFIFQYYEKEERGRGNFPDRFSARQFPNYSSELNVNALLLGDSALYLCASSSDRGPTRPGANVLTFGAGSRLTVL.

This sequence joins TRBV14 and TRBJ1-1; D unclear. The V and J ends lost 4 bases and 0 bases respectively, with 9 bases between them. Germline lookup yields CDR1 SGHDN and CDR2 FVKESK. The CDR3 is 14 residues long. The CDR3 sequence is CASSLAVMNTEAFF. The CDR3 nucleotides read TGTGCCAGCAGCCTTGCAGTCATGAACACTGAAGCTTTCTTT.